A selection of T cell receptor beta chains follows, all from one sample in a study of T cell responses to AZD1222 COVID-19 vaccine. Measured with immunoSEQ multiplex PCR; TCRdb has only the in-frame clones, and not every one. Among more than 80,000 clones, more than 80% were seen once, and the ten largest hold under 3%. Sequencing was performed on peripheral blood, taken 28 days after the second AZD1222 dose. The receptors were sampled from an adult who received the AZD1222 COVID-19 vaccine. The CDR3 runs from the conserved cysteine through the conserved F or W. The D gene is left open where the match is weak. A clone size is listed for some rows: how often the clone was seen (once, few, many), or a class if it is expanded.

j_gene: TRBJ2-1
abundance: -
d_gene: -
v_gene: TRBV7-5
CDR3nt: TGTGCCAGAAGAGCCGGGACTAGCGGGAGCGACAGCTCCTACAATGAGCAGTTCTTC
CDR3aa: CARRAGTSGSDSSYNEQFF

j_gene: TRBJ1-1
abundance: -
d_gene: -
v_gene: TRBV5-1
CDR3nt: TGCGCCAGCAGCCCCAGGGGCGGGTGGACTGAAGCTTTCTTT
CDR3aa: CASSPRGGWTEAFF

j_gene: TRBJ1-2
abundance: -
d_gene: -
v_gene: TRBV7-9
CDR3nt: TGTGCCAGCAGCTCCGGTCTACAGGAAAAGGGCAACTATGGCTACACCTTC
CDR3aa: CASSSGLQEKGNYGYTF

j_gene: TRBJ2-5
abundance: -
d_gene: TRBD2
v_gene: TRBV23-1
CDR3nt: TGCGCGGCCACCCAAGGGAGGGCCGCTGAAGAGGAGACCCAGTACTTC
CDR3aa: CAATQGRAAEEETQYF

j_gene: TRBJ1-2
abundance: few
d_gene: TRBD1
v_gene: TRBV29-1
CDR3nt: TGCAGCGCCGCCAGACAGGGGGCTCTTGGCTACACCTTC
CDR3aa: CSAARQGALGYTF

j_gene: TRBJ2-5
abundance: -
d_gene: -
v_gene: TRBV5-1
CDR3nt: TGCGCCAGCAGCTTGGCCGTGCAAGAGACCCAGTACTTC
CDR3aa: CASSLAVQETQYF

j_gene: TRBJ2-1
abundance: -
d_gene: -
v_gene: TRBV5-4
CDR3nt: TGTGCCAGCAGCTTGACGGGGGACTCCTACAATGAGCAGTTCTTC
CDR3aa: CASSLTGDSYNEQFF

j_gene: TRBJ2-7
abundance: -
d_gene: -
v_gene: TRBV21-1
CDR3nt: TGTGCCACCAACCCCAGGGGCATCGACGAGCAGTACTTC
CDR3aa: CATNPRGIDEQYF

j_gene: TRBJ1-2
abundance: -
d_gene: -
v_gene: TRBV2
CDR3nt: TGTGCCAGCAGTGAGACAGTTACCTATGGCTACACCTTC
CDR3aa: CASSETVTYGYTF

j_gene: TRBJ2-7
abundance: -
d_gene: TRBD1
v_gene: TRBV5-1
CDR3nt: TGCGCCAGCAGCCTGAACAGGGGGTTCATCGACGAGCAGTACTTC
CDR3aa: CASSLNRGFIDEQYF

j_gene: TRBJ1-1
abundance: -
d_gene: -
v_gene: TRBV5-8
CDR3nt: TGTGCCAGCGAACCTCAGGGAAAGGTAGCTTTCTTT
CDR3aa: CASEPQGKVAFF

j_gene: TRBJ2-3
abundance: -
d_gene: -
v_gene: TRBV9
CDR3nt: TGTGCCAGCAGCGTAGCCCACATCACAGATACGCAGTATTTT
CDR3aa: CASSVAHITDTQYF

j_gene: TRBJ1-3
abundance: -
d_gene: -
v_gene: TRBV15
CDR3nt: TGTGCCACCAGCAGAGATAACTCTGGAAACACCATATATTTT
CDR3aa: CATSRDNSGNTIYF

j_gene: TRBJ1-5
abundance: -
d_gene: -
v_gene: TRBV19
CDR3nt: TGTGCCAGTAGCGGACCCCGCCGGGGCAATCAGCCCCAGCATTTT
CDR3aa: CASSGPRRGNQPQHF

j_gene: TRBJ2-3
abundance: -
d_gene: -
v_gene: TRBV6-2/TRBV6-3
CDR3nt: TGTGCCAGCAGTTACGGGGGGGCCACAGATACGCAGTATTTT
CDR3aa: CASSYGGATDTQYF

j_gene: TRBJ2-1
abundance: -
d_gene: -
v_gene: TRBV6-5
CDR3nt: TGTGCCAGCAGTTACTGGGCTGACAGGAATGAGCAGTTCTTC
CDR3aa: CASSYWADRNEQFF

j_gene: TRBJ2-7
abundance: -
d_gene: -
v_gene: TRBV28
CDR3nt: TGTGCCAGCACTGCGGACGGGATGTCCTACGAGCAGTACTTC
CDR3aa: CASTADGMSYEQYF

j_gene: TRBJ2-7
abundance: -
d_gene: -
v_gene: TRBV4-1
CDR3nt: TGCGCCAGCAGCCAAGATGCCTTCCCAGGGGGGCTCCCCTACGAGCAGTACTTC
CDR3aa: CASSQDAFPGGLPYEQYF